Below are 28 T cell receptor beta chains sequenced from a single sample in a study of cytomegalovirus exposure and HLA in healthy donors. 60 Vbeta and 13 Jbeta primers were used in PCR. Method: immunoSEQ multiplex PCR; TCRdb's copy keeps in-frame clones and lacks some. Of under 250,000 clones in the sample, 80% to 85% were seen once. The sample comprised PBMCs. All receptors come from a woman aged 60-75 years in good health and CMV-seropositive.

The chain uses TRBV19 and TRBJ1-2, with D uncertain. V was trimmed by 7 bases and J by 6 bases, leaving 12 bases between them. Germline lookup yields CDR1 LNHDA and CDR2 SQIVND (reference sequence). The CDR3 runs to 12 residues. The CDR3 sequence: CASKRERNGYTF. CDR3 bases: TGTGCCAGTAAGAGGGAAAGGAATGGCTACACCTTC.

In this sample, this clone turned up a few times. The chain uses TRBV4-1 and TRBJ1-2; D unresolved. Trimming removed 6 bases at V and 3 bases at J, with 14 bases between. Germline loops: CDR1 MGHRA, CDR2 YSYEKL. The length of the CDR3 is 14 residues. This chain's CDR3 is CASRAAGGDYGYTF. In DNA, the CDR3 is TGCGCCAGCAGGGCCGCAGGCGGGGACTATGGCTACACCTTC.

This clone was seen only once. The CDR3 loop reads CASSSAPGGQPQHF. The CDR3 region has the DNA TGCGCCAGCAGCTCAGCCCCAGGGGGTCAGCCCCAGCATTTT. The chain is built from TRBV4-1 and TRBJ1-5; 7 bases fit TRBD1. Germline trimming cut 5 bases from V and 6 bases from J; bases unmatched to any gene: 7. This CDR3 comprises 14 residues. The germline V gene encodes CDR1 MGHRA and CDR2 YSYEKL.

The chain combines TRBV19 with TRBJ2-2; 9 nucleotides agree with TRBD1. This CDR3 is 14 amino acids long. In germline, CDR1 is LNHDA, CDR2 SQIVND (reference sequence). The trim removed 6 bases at V and 4 bases at J, leaving 3 bases unmatched. CDR3 sequence reads: CASRSDRGTGELFF. In DNA, the CDR3 is TGTGCCAGTAGATCGGACAGGGGCACCGGGGAGCTGTTTTTT.

In its sample, this clone was seen a few times. This rearrangement joins TRBV2 to TRBJ2-7; TRBD2 is a possible D gene (7 bases). The CDR3 has 12 amino acids. Trimming took off 8 bases at V and 4 bases at J, with 12 bases between the two ends. Germline V gene lookup returns CDR1 SNHLY and CDR2 FYNNEI. For the CDR3, the DNA is TGTGCCAGCGGGGGGCGGGGGTACGAGCAGTACTTC. As protein: CASGGRGYEQYF.

V usage is TRBV27 and J usage is TRBJ1-1; D call uncertain. Germline V gene sequence: CDR1 MNHEY, CDR2 SMNVEV (reference sequence). Trimming pared 3 bases from V and 1 base from J, leaving 6 bases between. The CDR3 consists of 13 residues. Here the CDR3 reads CASSFRWNTEAFF. CDR3 sequence (DNA): TGTGCCAGCAGTTTCAGGTGGAACACTGAAGCTTTCTTT.

The V gene is TRBV5-6, the J gene TRBJ2-3; possibly TRBD1 for D (6 bases). Germline V gene lookup returns CDR1 SGHDT and CDR2 YYEEEE. The CDR3 consists of 14 residues. V dropped 4 bases and J dropped 2 bases, with 11 bases sitting between them. The CDR3 loop reads CASSPDRFTDTQYF. The CDR3 DNA reads as TGTGCCAGCAGCCCGGACAGATTCACAGATACGCAGTATTTT. The full variable domain, with the rest looked up from reference TRBV5-6 and TRBJ2-3, is DAGVTQSPTHLIKTRGQQVTLRCSPKSGHDTVSWYQQALGQGPQFIFQYYEEEERQRGNFPDRFSGHQFPNYSSELNVNALLLGDSALYLCASSPDRFTDTQYFGPGTRLTVL.

This clone was found a few times. This chain joins TRBV23-1 and TRBJ2-7; D perhaps matches TRBD1 (6 bases). TRBV23-1 is known as an ORF, though its function is uncertain. V was pared by 0 bases and J by 7 bases, with 19 bases between. The CDR3 covers 16 residues. The CDR3 sequence is CASSQSKRTDNDEQYF. The CDR3 coding sequence is TGCGCCAGCAGTCAATCTAAGCGGACAGATAACGATGAGCAGTACTTC.

The chain is built from TRBV7-3 and TRBJ1-1; D possibly corresponds to TRBD1 (5 bases). Trimming left V 1 base short and J 0 bases short, with 21 bases between. Germline V gene lookup returns CDR1 SGHTA and CDR2 FQGTGA. CDR3 length equals 19 residues. The CDR3 nucleotides are TGTGCCAGCAGCTTAAGCAGGGTGGTGAAATGGATCATGAACACTGAAGCTTTCTTT. Encoded protein: CASSLSRVVKWIMNTEAFF.

V gene TRBV4-1 combines with J gene TRBJ1-5, with 8 bases lining up with TRBD1. The junction had 5 bases not matched to a gene; V was cut back by 1 base and J by 3 bases. Germline CDR1 is MGHRA and CDR2 is YSYEKL. This CDR3 comprises 16 residues. The CDR3 reads CASSQGQGINNQPQHF. The CDR3 DNA follows: TGCGCCAGCAGCCAAGGACAGGGGATTAACAATCAGCCCCAGCATTTT.

The chain combines TRBV6-5 with TRBJ2-1; no firm D call. This CDR3 has 13 amino acids. CDR1 and CDR2 (germline): MNHEY, SVGAGI. Trimming removed 7 bases from V and 3 bases from J, with 10 bases in between. The CDR3: CASIDFFYNEQFF. The CDR3 nucleotides read TGTGCCAGCATTGACTTCTTCTACAATGAGCAGTTCTTC.

A remark on this clone: Within the sample, other DNA sequences also encode this same CDR3. The chain carries TRBV2 and TRBJ2-4; the D is unclear. V was trimmed by 6 bases and J by 6 bases, leaving 6 bases between them. This CDR3 spans 11 amino acids. From germline, CDR1 is SNHLY and CDR2 FYNNEI. For the CDR3, the DNA is TGTGCCAGCAGCCCTTTAAACATTCAGTACTTC. Its protein product is CASSPLNIQYF.

V and J are TRBV9 and TRBJ2-5; TRBD2 agrees at 8 bases. The CDR3 contains 14 residues. J was trimmed by 7 bases and V by 0 bases; bases with no gene match: 5. CDR1 and CDR2 (germline): SGDLS, YYNGEE. The DNA of the CDR3 is TGTGCCAGCAGCGTAGACTTTAGCGGGACGACCCAGTACTTC. Its protein is CASSVDFSGTTQYF.

This clone was seen a single time. This chain joins TRBV30 and TRBJ1-1; TRBD1 agrees at 7 bases. V dropped 4 bases and J dropped 0; count of bases not matched to a gene: 8. Germline V gives CDR1 GTSNPN, CDR2 SVGIG (reference sequence). This CDR3 comprises 15 residues. CDR3 sequence: CAWIGTAALNTEAFF. CDR3 DNA: TGTGCCTGGATTGGGACAGCAGCGTTGAACACTGAAGCTTTCTTT.

The chain employs TRBV7-9 and TRBJ2-6, with 8 bases identical to TRBD1. Germline CDR1 is SEHNR and CDR2 is FQNEAQ (reference sequence). The CDR3 spans 17 residues. Trimming cost V 4 bases and J 0 bases; bases outside gene matches: 5. CDR3 loop: CASSSGQVRSGANVLTF. CDR3 DNA sequence: TGTGCCAGCAGCTCGGGACAGGTGCGCTCTGGGGCCAACGTCCTGACTTTC.

The V gene is TRBV5-5, the J gene TRBJ1-1; 8 nucleotides match TRBD1. The CDR3 spans 15 residues. Germline V lookup: CDR1 SGHKS, CDR2 YYEKEE (reference sequence). Trimming removed 6 bases from V and 2 bases from J; junction bases left unmatched: 9. The CDR3 sequence: CASTRWTGQNTEAFF. In DNA form, the CDR3 reads TGTGCCAGCACCAGATGGACAGGGCAAAACACTGAAGCTTTCTTT. The variable domain in full, completed from reference TRBV5-5 and TRBJ1-1, reads DAGVTQSPTHLIKTRGQQVTLRCSPISGHKSVSWYQQVLGQGPQFIFQYYEKEERGRGNFPDRFSARQFPNYSSELNVNALLLGDSALYLCASTRWTGQNTEAFFGQGTRLTVV.

This clone was detected a few times. This chain joins TRBV5-6 and TRBJ2-1; D is possibly TRBD2 (5 bases). Trimming left V 0 bases short and J 1 base short, with 8 bases between. Germline-derived CDR1 and CDR2 are SGHDT and YYEEEE. The CDR3 spans 15 residues. The CDR3 spells CASSLGGASYNEQFF. CDR3 in DNA: TGTGCCAGCAGCTTGGGGGGAGCATCCTACAATGAGCAGTTCTTC.

The chain combines TRBV11-1 with TRBJ1-1, with D possibly matching TRBD1 (5 bases). With 2 bases removed from V and 0 bases from J, the gap between germline ends came to 13 bases. The CDR3 consists of 16 residues. Germline lookup yields CDR1 SGHAT and CDR2 FQDESV (reference sequence). CDR3 nucleotides: TGTGCCAGCAGCTTACCGTCAGGGCCAATGAACACTGAAGCTTTCTTT. Translating it yields CASSLPSGPMNTEAFF.

The chain recombines TRBV6-1 with TRBJ2-7, with 11 nucleotides matching TRBD2. V lost 6 bases and J lost 2; bases outside the gene matches: 3. Germline CDR1 and CDR2: MNHNS and SASEGT. The CDR3 contains 14 residues. The CDR3 reads CASRGTSGPYEQYF. The CDR3 nucleotides read TGTGCCAGCAGAGGGACTAGCGGCCCCTACGAGCAGTACTTC.

The gene calls are TRBV5-6 and TRBJ1-1; no clear D gene. The ends were cut back, 4 bases at V and 5 bases at J, with 6 bases in the middle. The CDR3 length is 11 residues. Germline V gene data show CDR1 as SGHDT and CDR2 as YYEEEE. The CDR3 nucleotides are TGTGCCAGCAGCCATGTGACTGAAGCTTTCTTT. Amino acid sequence: CASSHVTEAFF.

This clone has a handful of counts. V gene TRBV15 combines with J gene TRBJ1-3, with 8 bases that match TRBD1. The CDR3 runs 16 residues. Trimming at V came to 5 bases and at J to 4 bases, leaving 10 bases not matched to a gene. CDR1 is LNHNV, CDR2 YYDKDF, per germline (reference sequence). CDR3 sequence: CATSRGDRPRGNTIYF. The CDR3 DNA follows: TGTGCCACCAGCCGAGGGGACAGGCCTCGAGGAAACACCATATATTTT.

The genes are TRBV4-1 and TRBJ2-5; 9 bases agree with TRBD1. Germline values: CDR1 MGHRA, CDR2 YSYEKL. V shed 9 bases and J 4 bases; nucleotides not matched to a gene: 12. The CDR3 has 15 residues. CDR3 DNA sequence: TGCGCCAGTAGGGGGGGGACAGGGACGGTAGAGACCCAGTACTTC. The encoded protein is CASRGGTGTVETQYF.

The V gene is TRBV5-4, the J gene TRBJ2-1, with 8 bases identical to TRBD2. Trimming took 4 bases from V and 3 from J; bases not matched to a gene: 9. The CDR3 is 16 residues long. CDR1 is SGHNT and CDR2 is YYREEE in the germline V gene (reference sequence). The CDR3, as DNA: TGTGCCAGCAGCGGGGGGGCTAGCGGGTTCTACAATGAGCAGTTCTTC. Its translation: CASSGGASGFYNEQFF.

The V call is TRBV28, the J call TRBJ2-7; TRBD2 matches 9 bases. Germline assignment: CDR1 MDHEN and CDR2 SYDVKM. This CDR3 has 15 amino acids. Trimming at V came to 1 base and at J to 7 bases, leaving 8 bases not matched to a gene. CDR3 coding DNA: TGTGCCAGCAGTTTATCTGTTAGCGGGAGAGTTGAGCAGTACTTC. Translated: CASSLSVSGRVEQYF.

The chain recombines TRBV9 with TRBJ1-1; 7 bases map to TRBD1. After removal of 4 bases from V and 3 bases from J, the junction contained 3 bases not matched to a gene. This CDR3 has 13 residues. CDR1 is SGDLS, CDR2 YYNGEE, per germline. The CDR3 nucleotides are TGTGCCAGCAGCAGAGACAGGGACACTGAAGCTTTCTTT. Its protein product is CASSRDRDTEAFF.

The chain employs TRBV15 and TRBJ2-7; no firm D call. The CDR3 runs 15 residues. V was pared by 1 base and J by 4 bases, with 14 bases between. Germline V lookup: CDR1 LNHNV, CDR2 YYDKDF (reference sequence). Written as DNA, the CDR3 is TGTGCCACCAGCAGAGGGAAGACTTCCAGTTACGAGCAGTACTTC. Its translation: CATSRGKTSSYEQYF.

The chain is built from TRBV19 and TRBJ2-7; 8 bases match TRBD2. Germline values: CDR1 LNHDA, CDR2 SQIVND (reference sequence). The ends lost 8 bases at V and 3 bases at J; junction bases unmatched: 9. The CDR3 extends over 14 amino acids. The CDR3 spells CASRALAGGYEQYF. CDR3 sequence (DNA): TGTGCCAGTCGCGCCCTAGCGGGTGGCTACGAGCAGTACTTC.

The J gene is TRBJ1-1, the V gene TRBV19, with TRBD1 matching 11 bases. Germline V CDR1 and CDR2: LNHDA, SQIVND (reference sequence). The V and J ends lost 6 bases and 4 bases, in that order; junction bases with no gene match: 1. CDR3 length equals 13 residues. In DNA form, the CDR3 reads TGTGCCAGTAGGGGGACAGGGGGCACTGAAGCTTTCTTT. It is translated as CASRGTGGTEAFF.